This T cell receptor beta chain was identified during a study of long-term antiretroviral therapy in people with HIV. Study outcomes and limitations: Someone took the blood between about 2003 and 2017, maybe while older ART regimens were in use. Diversity remained lower than transplant donor controls, even though it increased after ART.

In the United States, treatment was given to all participants with HIV. Before they underwent DNA extraction, samples held 1-10 million cryopreserved PBMC. With regard to this clone: Its specificity is not known.

Sequencing used immunoSEQ v3.0 at survey level. Only in-frame clones appear in the TCRdb table, and some are missing; sequencing was by immunoSEQ multiplex PCR. Of 15,000 to 20,000 clones in the sample, more than 65% were seen once. This sequence was found in a man in his late teens or twenties with HIV. The specimen comprised unsorted PBMCs, sampled at the start of antiretroviral therapy, before treatment.

The CDR3 reads CAAGLADTGELFF. In nucleotides, the CDR3 is TGCGCCGCGGGACTAGCAGACACCGGGGAGCTGTTTTTT. V is TRBV5-1 and J is TRBJ2-2; TRBD2 matches 9 bases. The V gene's germline CDR1 is SGHRS and CDR2 YFSETQ. V shed 10 bases, J shed 3 bases, and the junction held 4 bases outside the gene matches. This CDR3 spans 13 amino acids.